This T cell receptor beta chain came from a study of blood T cell repertoires in COVID-19. Germline trimming cut 2 bases from V and 6 bases from J; bases unmatched to any gene: 8. CDR1 is MNHNY, CDR2 SVGAGI, per germline (reference sequence). The CDR3 sequence is 15 residues long. Assay used: immunoSEQ multiplex PCR; TCRdb lists only in-frame clones, some missing. The repertoire holds approximately 120,000 clones, with around three quarters as singletons. This chain connects TRBV6-6 to TRBJ1-2; the match to TRBD1 covers 8 bases. Sequencing input: peripheral blood. The clonotype comes from a man between 35 and 55 years old with active or convalescent COVID-19. CDR3 residues: CASSYTQTGVNGYTF. DNA of the CDR3: TGTGCCAGCAGTTACACCCAGACAGGGGTAAATGGCTACACCTTC.